This T cell receptor (beta chain) was documented in a study of cytomegalovirus exposure and HLA in healthy donors. The CDR3 totals 13 residues. The germline gives CDR1 MNHEY, CDR2 SVGAGI. Trimming at V came to 3 bases and at J to 4 bases, leaving 3 bases not matched to a gene. PCR amplification relied on 60 Vbeta primers (plus 13 Jbeta primers). Clones were read by immunoSEQ multiplex PCR, and TCRdb kept only the in-frame ones, dropping some. This table holds fewer than 150,000 clones, roughly two thirds found once. This receptor was identified in a human donor in good health. This chain connects TRBV6-5 to TRBJ2-7; TRBD2 matches 7 bases. The sequenced material came from PBMCs. The DNA of the CDR3 is TGTGCCAGCAGTTATATTAGCGGGTACGAGCAGTACTTC. It is translated as CASSYISGYEQYF.